This T cell receptor (beta chain) comes out of a study of CXCR3-negative and CXCR3-positive naive CD8 T cells. Study summary: A total of approximately 140 million TRB reads was generated, with about 1.5 +/- 0.3 million per library.

This clonotype counts as medium-sized by frequency. The antigen remains unidentified. Triplicate sorts of 250,000 to 350,000 cells per CD8+ subset. 5' RACE with UMI labels generated the TRB cDNA libraries. TCRdb reprocessed the 5' RACE reads, keeping one entry per CDR3 protein, no DNA. With 6,000 to 8,500 distinct CDR3 sequences in the sample, the ten largest clones hold around 1.5%. Study outcomes and limitations: Researchers report CXCR3 expression partially decreased after cryopreservation, with fresh PBMCs used in most assays.

The CDR3 loop spans 15 amino acids. The germline V gene encodes CDR1 MDHEN and CDR2 SYDVKM. This TCR was recovered from a human donor in good health. Some clones in this sample may be carry-over from other donors' samples. Sample: naive CXCR3- CD8+ T cells from blood. Indicated subset: CD45RO-CCR7+CD27+CD95- naive CD8+ T cells lacking CXCR3 (TNR3-). The chain couples TRBV28 to TRBJ1-4; there is no DNA to check the TCRdb D call of TRBD1. The CDR3 protein is CASSPTGTQGEKLFF.